The 20 T cell receptor beta chains in this list originate from one sample, sequenced in a study of T cells in Graves' hyperthyroidism and ophthalmopathy. Amplified regions were TCR beta CDR3 sequences from RNA transcripts. The TCR CDR3 first-round RT-PCR relied on the HTBI primer set. TCRdb analysed the multiplex PCR reads with MiXCR anew, one entry per CDR3 protein. The repertoire holds fewer than 500,000 distinct CDR3 sequences, with roughly 15% as singletons. Sequenced input: blood. Receptor source: a man in his late teens or twenties with Graves' ophthalmopathy.

This clonotype was counted many times. This sequence joins TRBV10-3 and TRBJ2-1; TRBD2 might be the D (5 bases). Germline values: CDR1 ENHRY, CDR2 SYGVKD. Trimming removed 4 bases from V and 7 bases from J, with 11 bases in between. This CDR3 comprises 13 residues. CDR3 coding DNA: TGTGCCATCAGTGGCCCGGGGTCAAATGAGCAGTTCTTC. Its translation is CAISGPGSNEQFF.

With respect to this clonotype: One base away lies a much larger clone, so this may be a sequencing read error. The rearrangement links TRBV30 to TRBJ1-1; no definite D call. Germline CDR1 reads GTSNPN; CDR2 reads SVGIG (reference sequence). The CDR3 totals 14 residues. The ends were cut back, 0 bases at V and 6 bases at J, with 14 bases in the middle. The CDR3 nucleotides read TGTGCCTGGAGTGTTGGAGGTTCGAGCGCTGAAGCTTTCTTT. Residues: CAWSVGGSSAEAFF.

This clonotype came up many times. J is TRBJ2-1 and V is TRBV7-2, with unresolved D. CDR1 SGHTA and CDR2 FQGNSA come from the germline V gene. CDR3 length: 14 residues. V was pared by 6 bases and J by 0 bases, with 9 bases between. The CDR3 nucleotides are TGTGCCAGCAGTCCCCTCTCCTCCTACAATGAGCAGTTCTTC. It codes for CASSPLSSYNEQFF.

In its sample, this clonotype was seen many times. J is TRBJ2-1 and V is TRBV20-1; the D gene is possibly TRBD1 (6 bases). Trimming stripped 6 bases from V and 0 bases from J, with 12 bases between. Germline V CDR1 and CDR2: DFQATT, SNEGSKA (reference sequence). This CDR3 comprises 14 residues. CDR3 residues: CSALDSYSYNEQFF. CDR3 DNA: TGCAGTGCGCTGGACAGCTACTCCTACAATGAGCAGTTCTTC.

This clonotype was counted at least ten times. The V call is TRBV7-8, the J call TRBJ2-7; the match to TRBD1 covers 9 bases. J lost 4 bases, V lost 7 bases, and 11 bases had no gene match. CDR3 length: 15 amino acids. Germline CDR1 and CDR2: SGHVS and FQNEAQ. The CDR3 protein is CASTPSGTGFYEQYF. The CDR3 DNA reads TGTGCCAGCACACCATCCGGGACAGGGTTTTACGAGCAGTACTTC.

This clonotype was seen ten or more times. The rearrangement joins TRBV11-2 to TRBJ1-4; unclear D gene. CDR3 length: 11 amino acids. Trimming shortened V by 4 bases and J by 8 bases, and 5 bases separated the two germline ends. Germline V gene data show CDR1 as SGHAT and CDR2 as FQNNGV. The CDR3 coding sequence is TGTGCCAGCAGCTCTGGGGAAAAACTGTTTTTT. This encodes CASSSGEKLFF.

This clonotype was observed at least ten times. The CDR3 region is CASSQSVIYGYTF. The CDR3, as DNA: TGTGCCAGCAGCCAATCCGTAATCTATGGCTACACCTTC. The rearrangement links TRBV14 to TRBJ1-2; D call uncertain. Germline CDR1 and CDR2: SGHDN and FVKESK. There are 13 residues in the CDR3. The V end lost 2 bases, the J end lost 4 bases, and 8 bases lay between the germline ends.

The chain joins TRBV12-3 or TRBV12-4 to TRBJ2-4; 7 bases are a match to TRBD2. This CDR3 is 13 amino acids long. J gave up 7 bases and V 3 bases, and 3 bases lay outside the gene matches. In nucleotides, the CDR3 is TGTGCCAGCAGTTTGAGCGGGGAGAACATTCAGTACTTC. It yields the protein CASSLSGENIQYF.

The chain recombines TRBV12-3 or TRBV12-4 with TRBJ2-1; D is possibly TRBD2 (6 bases). The CDR3 has 15 residues. Trimming took 5 bases from V and 6 from J, leaving 17 bases between them. The CDR3 sequence: CASSADLGLINEQFF. CDR3 in DNA: TGTGCCAGCAGTGCCGACCTCGGACTAATCAATGAGCAGTTCTTC.

This clonotype has more than one count but fewer than ten. V is TRBV10-3 and J is TRBJ1-4; 11 nucleotides align to TRBD1. Germline V gene data show CDR1 as ENHRY and CDR2 as SYGVKD. The CDR3 loop spans 15 amino acids. V gave up 11 bases and J gave up 7 bases; unmatched junction bases: 12. The CDR3 DNA reads TGTGCCGCCGAGGGACAGGGGGTTCGGATTGAAAAACTGTTTTTT. Amino acid sequence: CAAEGQGVRIEKLFF.

This clonotype was seen ten or more times. V usage is TRBV5-1 and J usage is TRBJ1-5; D is unclear. Germline V gives CDR1 SGHRS, CDR2 YFSETQ. This CDR3 has 18 amino acids. Trimming removed 9 bases from V and 1 base from J, with 26 bases in between. CDR3 in DNA: TGCGCCATCTCAAGCCGGGAGAGAAAGATTTCGAGCAATCAGCCCCAGCATTTT. Translation gives CAISSRERKISSNQPQHF.

The chain combines TRBV5-6 with TRBJ1-2; unclear D gene. The CDR3 spans 13 residues. Trimming left V 8 bases short and J 5 bases short, with 16 bases between. The germline V gene has CDR1 SGHDT and CDR2 YYEEEE. The CDR3 loop reads CASSPQERYGYTF. CDR3 in DNA: TGTGCCAGTTCCCCGCAGGAGCGTTATGGCTACACCTTC.

This clonotype was detected a few times. This chain links TRBV15 with TRBJ1-2, with D perhaps TRBD1 (6 bases). Trimming took off 0 bases at V and 0 bases at J, with 11 bases between the two ends. Looked up from germline, CDR1 is LNHNV and CDR2 is YYDKDF (reference sequence). The CDR3 is 16 residues long. The DNA for the CDR3 is TGTGCCACCAGCAGAGAGGACAGTCTATCTAACTATGGCTACACCTTC. Amino acid sequence: CATSREDSLSNYGYTF. The whole variable domain, remainder taken from reference TRBV15 and TRBJ1-2, is DAMVIQNPRYQVTQFGKPVTLSCSQTLNHNVMYWYQQKSSQAPKLLFHYYDKDFNNEADTPDNFQSRRPNTSFCFLDIRSPGLGDTAMYLCATSREDSLSNYGYTFGSGTRLTVV.

This chain uses TRBV11-2 with TRBJ2-2; D remains unclear. The CDR3 runs 15 residues. Trimming pared 3 bases from V and 6 bases from J, leaving 14 bases between. The germline CDR1 and CDR2 sequences are SGHAT and FQNNGV. CDR3 in DNA: TGTGCCAGCAGCTTGATGGTAGTTGCGCCCGGGGAGCTGTTTTTT. Its translation: CASSLMVVAPGELFF.

This clonotype was picked up many times. The junction differs from germline at one of its ends, possibly a read error. The chain carries TRBV6-1 and TRBJ2-3; 8 nucleotides line up with TRBD2. CDR1 and CDR2 from the germline V gene are MNHNS and SASEGT. The CDR3 loop spans 13 amino acids. The CDR3 spells CASSPRLADTQYF. CDR3 bases: TGTGCTAGCAGCCCCAGACTAGCGGATACGCAGTATTTT.

This clonotype was counted many times. V and J are TRBV29-1 and TRBJ2-3; TRBD2 might be the D (6 bases). Germline assignment: CDR1 SQVTM and CDR2 ANQGSEA. V was trimmed by 7 bases and J by 0 bases, leaving 14 bases between them. The CDR3 spans 14 residues. CDR3 nucleotide sequence: TGCAGCGCCCATCCAAGCGGGAGCACAGATACGCAGTATTTT. Its translation: CSAHPSGSTDTQYF.

This clonotype was observed many times. This chain joins TRBV5-1 and TRBJ2-5; D unresolved. Germline V lookup: CDR1 SGHRS, CDR2 YFSETQ. The CDR3 has 13 amino acids. Trimming removed 2 bases from V and 2 bases from J, with 7 bases in between. The CDR3 bases are TGCGCCAGCAGCTTTGGTACACAAGAGACCCAGTACTTC. This encodes CASSFGTQETQYF.

CDR3 sequence reads: CSGGYREVTEAFF. CDR3 bases: TGCAGTGGAGGCTACAGGGAAGTCACTGAAGCTTTCTTT. This chain uses TRBV20-1 with TRBJ1-1, with a weak D call TRBD1 (6 bases). The CDR3 totals 13 residues. The V end lost 7 bases, the J end lost 4 bases, and 16 bases lay between the germline ends. The germline V gene encodes CDR1 DFQATT and CDR2 SNEGSKA (reference sequence).

This clonotype was seen ten or more times. The rearrangement uses TRBV5-6 and TRBJ2-5, with 11 nucleotides matching TRBD2. This CDR3 has 16 residues. V shed 2 bases, J shed 3 bases, and the junction held 6 bases outside the gene matches. In germline, CDR1 is SGHDT, CDR2 YYEEEE. CDR3 loop: CASSLSLAGGKETQYF. CDR3 bases: TGTGCCAGCAGCTTATCCCTAGCGGGGGGAAAAGAGACCCAGTACTTC.

This clonotype was counted ten times or more. This sequence joins TRBV30 and TRBJ2-5, with D tentatively TRBD1 (6 bases). The CDR3 contains 13 residues. CDR1 is GTSNPN, CDR2 SVGIG, per germline (reference sequence). V was cut by 5 bases and J by 5 bases, with 15 bases left in between. The CDR3 loop is CAWAGVVRETQYF. The CDR3 DNA follows: TGTGCCTGGGCAGGGGTTGTGAGGGAGACCCAGTACTTC.